This TCR beta chain was identified in a study of long-term antiretroviral therapy in people with HIV. Study outcomes and limitations: Upon ART, diversity increased but remained lower than transplant donor controls. The repertoire was dominated at all time points by clones expanded before ART.

Sequencing relied on immunoSEQ assay v3.0, run at survey level. For every sample, sequencing targeted 40,000-50,000 T-cell genomes. Measured with immunoSEQ multiplex PCR; TCRdb has only the in-frame clones, and not every one. Of some 47,000 clones detected, roughly 96% appear once; the ten largest clones hold 2.7%. V was pared by 8 bases and J by 2 bases, with 12 bases between. The CDR3 has 13 amino acids. Germline values: CDR1 SGHAT, CDR2 FQNNGV. In regard to this clone: Its antigen is still unknown.

Every one of the donors gave at least one pre-ART PBMC sample and at least two post-ART PBMC samples. The gene calls are TRBV11-2 and TRBJ1-1; D is perhaps TRBD1 (6 bases). The sequences come from unsorted PBMCs, collected 3.7 years after starting antiretroviral therapy. The TCR comes from a woman aged 45-65 years with HIV. The CDR3 nucleotides are TGTGCCAGCGAACAGGGTCCAAACACTGAAGCTTTCTTT. Translating it yields CASEQGPNTEAFF.